The 17 T cell receptor beta chains presented below share a single source sample, sequenced in a study of blood T cells in healthy people across ages. Alongside a J-beta primer mix, a sample-barcoded 5' primer served in a second PCR lasting 7 to 11 cycles. TCRdb processed the 5' RACE reads anew with MiXCR; each CDR3 protein has one entry. The sample lists about 1.4 million distinct CDR3 sequences; roughly 64% were seen once. Sequenced input: blood. Receptors were obtained from a man younger than 35 in good health.

The J gene is TRBJ2-7, the V gene TRBV4-2, with D tentatively TRBD1 (6 bases). This CDR3 spans 17 amino acids. V lost 1 base to trimming and J lost 1 base, with 17 bases between them. Germline-derived CDR1 and CDR2 are LGHNA and YNFKEQ. In DNA, the CDR3 is TGTGCCAGCAGCCAAGGTCCTGGCAGGGGCCCTTCCTACGAGCAGTACTTC. It yields the protein CASSQGPGRGPSYEQYF.

This clonotype was counted a few times. The chain carries TRBV12-3 or TRBV12-4 and TRBJ1-2, with D possibly matching TRBD1 (5 bases). The germline V and J ends were trimmed by 1 base and 7 bases, with 13 bases remaining between them. This CDR3 has 14 residues. CDR3 residues: CASSLEGARAGYTF. The DNA of the CDR3 is TGTGCCAGCAGTTTAGAAGGGGCCAGGGCTGGCTACACCTTC.

This clonotype was seen a handful of times. V is TRBV25-1 and J is TRBJ2-1; D possibly uses TRBD1 or TRBD2 (5 bases each). This CDR3 spans 12 amino acids. Per germline, CDR1 MGHDK and CDR2 SYGVNS. Deletions cut 2 bases from V and 9 bases from J, with 8 bases between. The chain's CDR3 is CASSELGTEQFF. CDR3 nucleotides: TGTGCCAGCAGTGAACTGGGGACTGAGCAGTTCTTC.

This clonotype showed up just once. The rearrangement uses TRBV5-1 and TRBJ2-1; 8 nucleotides align to TRBD2. The CDR3 is 14 amino acids. Unmatched junction bases numbered 7, after V lost 7 bases and J lost 4 bases. Germline CDR1 and CDR2: SGHRS and YFSETQ. CDR3 nucleotides: TGCGCCAGCCGGGCGGGGGGCATTTACAATGAGCAGTTCTTC. As protein: CASRAGGIYNEQFF.

J is TRBJ2-1 and V is TRBV12-3 or TRBV12-4; 12 bases agree with TRBD1. With the DNA end fitting TRBJ2-7 better, the J assignment may be wrong. This CDR3 has 15 amino acids. CDR3 region: CASSFGGQGANEQYF. The CDR3 DNA reads as TGTGCCAGCAGTTTCGGGGGACAGGGGGCAAATGAGCAGTACTTC.

The chain employs TRBV5-1 and TRBJ1-5, with D perhaps TRBD1 (5 bases). Germline values: CDR1 SGHRS, CDR2 YFSETQ. The ends were cut back, 4 bases at V and 6 bases at J, with 14 bases in the middle. This CDR3 comprises 14 residues. Here the CDR3 reads CASSVGVGSQPQHF. CDR3 sequence (DNA): TGCGCCAGCAGCGTAGGGGTGGGCTCTCAGCCCCAGCATTTT.

The J gene is TRBJ2-5, the V gene TRBV12-3 or TRBV12-4; TRBD2 aligns across 13 bases. The CDR3 totals 18 residues. Losses at the gene ends were 1 base for V and 5 bases for J; bases not matched to a gene: 10. The CDR3 loop is CASSLGTSGSGPAETQYF. CDR3 DNA sequence: TGTGCCAGCAGTTTAGGGACTAGCGGGAGTGGGCCGGCTGAGACCCAGTACTTC.

Turning to this clonotype: This may arise from a read error, as a much more abundant clone is one base away. The genes are TRBV29-1 and TRBJ2-1; D call uncertain. Germline V lookup: CDR1 SQVTM, CDR2 ANQGSEA. Trimming cost V 6 bases and J 10 bases, with 13 bases left between them. CDR3 length: 11 residues. DNA of the CDR3: TGCAGCGTGAGCCGGCTCCACGAGCAGTTCTTC. As protein: CSVSRLHEQFF.

The rearrangement uses TRBV7-2 and TRBJ2-1; TRBD1 aligns across 7 bases. V trimming: 5 bases; J trimming: 5 bases; junction bases outside the gene matches: 6. This CDR3 is built from 14 residues. CDR1 is SGHTA and CDR2 is FQGNSA in the germline V gene. CDR3 in DNA: TGTGCCAGCAGCAACAGGGGTGGGAACAATGAGCAGTTCTTC. Translating it yields CASSNRGGNNEQFF.

This sequence joins TRBV4-3 and TRBJ1-1; D gene ambiguous. Germline CDR1 LGHNA, CDR2 YSLEER. CDR3 length equals 14 residues. With 0 bases removed from V and 0 bases from J, the gap between germline ends came to 5 bases. The CDR3 here is CASSQDSVNTEAFF. DNA for the CDR3: TGCGCCAGCAGCCAAGATTCAGTGAACACTGAAGCTTTCTTT.

The gene calls are TRBV12-3 or TRBV12-4 and TRBJ1-5; D is unclear. The V end was cut by 4 bases, the J end by 6 bases, with 16 bases between. The CDR3 consists of 15 residues. This chain's CDR3 is CASSSGEGVGQPQHF. CDR3 bases: TGTGCCAGCAGTTCCGGGGAGGGTGTCGGTCAGCCCCAGCATTTT.

The J gene is TRBJ2-7, the V gene TRBV20-1, with 8 bases that match TRBD1. Germline V gives CDR1 DFQATT, CDR2 SNEGSKA (reference sequence). V lost 4 bases and J lost 2; bases outside the gene matches: 7. The CDR3 runs 14 residues. The CDR3 region is CSAIYGTGPYEQYF. DNA for the CDR3: TGCAGTGCTATCTACGGGACAGGACCCTACGAGCAGTACTTC.

The rearrangement joins TRBV2 to TRBJ2-1, with D perhaps assigned TRBD1 or TRBD2 (7 bases each). Germline lookup yields CDR1 SNHLY and CDR2 FYNNEI. The CDR3 contains 14 residues. V shed 8 bases and J shed 9 bases, with 20 bases lying between them. The CDR3 sequence is CASDRVGGACEQFF. The CDR3 DNA reads TGTGCCAGCGACAGGGTTGGGGGGGCGTGTGAGCAGTTCTTC.

This chain uses TRBV7-2 with TRBJ2-3; D is perhaps TRBD2 (6 bases). The germline V and J ends were trimmed by 0 bases and 11 bases, with 12 bases remaining between them. Germline CDR1 is SGHTA and CDR2 is FQGNSA. CDR3 size: 13 residues. CDR3 in DNA: TGTGCCAGCAGCTTAGCGATCGGGAGTGTGCAGTATTTT. Protein sequence: CASSLAIGSVQYF.

This chain connects TRBV10-1 to TRBJ2-7; D not resolved. The CDR3 spans 13 residues. The germline gives CDR1 WNHNN, CDR2 SYGVQD (reference sequence). V lost 4 bases and J lost 7, with 14 bases in between. As DNA, the CDR3 is TGCGCCAGCAGTGCGACCCATAGGAATGAGCAGTACTTC. It is translated as CASSATHRNEQYF.

V gene TRBV6-1 combines with J gene TRBJ2-1, with D possibly matching TRBD2 (5 bases). The germline V gene has CDR1 MNHNS and CDR2 SASEGT. The CDR3 contains 16 residues. Between the trimmed V and J ends, which lost 7 bases and 9 bases, there was a span of 25 bases. The CDR3 region is CASTHLPGTPSGEQFF. CDR3 DNA: TGTGCCAGCACCCACCTTCCGGGAACCCCCTCCGGTGAGCAGTTCTTC.

This chain connects TRBV6-1 to TRBJ2-6; D is perhaps TRBD2 (5 bases). Germline CDR1 and CDR2: MNHNS and SASEGT. There are 18 residues in the CDR3. Here the CDR3 DNA reads TGTGCTACCAAAACCTCCGGGGAGATTACCTCTGGGGCCAACGTCCTGACTTTC. It specifies CATKTSGEITSGANVLTF.